This T cell receptor beta chain was obtained from a study of blood T cell repertoires in COVID-19. Study in general: From the United States, Italy and Spain came samples of acute and convalescent COVID-19. The analysed material was cDNA or gDNA that came from T cells, B-cell-depleted T cells, or PBMCs.

The germline V gene encodes CDR1 DFQATT and CDR2 SNEGSKA (reference sequence). Trimming took off 3 bases at V and 9 bases at J, with 9 bases between the two ends. The CDR3 runs 11 residues. How the authors handled the data: Estimation of nucleated cell counts relied on the amplification of reference gene primers. The protocol was immunoSEQ multiplex PCR, while the TCRdb copy is restricted to in-frame clones and leaves out a portion. V and J calls plus clone size are reproduced from that table; the DNA served to infer D and trimming. The profile shows roughly 48,000 clones, 83% of them singletons. The clonotype originates from a human donor in a cohort sampled during active COVID-19. The sequencing sample was made of peripheral blood. The rearrangement uses TRBV20-1 and TRBJ2-1; a weak D match, TRBD1 (5 bases). Written as DNA, the CDR3 is TGCAGTGCTAGGGGGCCAGGTGAGCAGTTCTTC. Translating it yields CSARGPGEQFF.